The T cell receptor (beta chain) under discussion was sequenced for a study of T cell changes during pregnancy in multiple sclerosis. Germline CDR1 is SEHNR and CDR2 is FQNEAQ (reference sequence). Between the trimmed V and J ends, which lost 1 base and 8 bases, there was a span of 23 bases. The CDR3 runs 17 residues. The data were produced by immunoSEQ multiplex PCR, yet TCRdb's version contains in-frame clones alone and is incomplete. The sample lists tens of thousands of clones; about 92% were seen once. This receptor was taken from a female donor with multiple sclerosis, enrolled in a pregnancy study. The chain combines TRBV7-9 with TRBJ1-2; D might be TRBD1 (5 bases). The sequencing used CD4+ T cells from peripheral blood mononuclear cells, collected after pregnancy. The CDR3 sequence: CASSLGASQGSYGGYTF. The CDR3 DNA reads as TGTGCCAGCAGCTTAGGAGCGTCGCAGGGAAGTTACGGAGGCTACACCTTC. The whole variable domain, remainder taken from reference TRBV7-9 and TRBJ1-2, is DTGVSQNPRHKITKRGQNVTFRCDPISEHNRLYWYRQTLGQGPEFLTYFQNEAQLEKSRLLSDRFSAERPKGSFSTLEIQRTEQGDSAMYLCASSLGASQGSYGGYTFGSGTRLTVV.